Listed below are T cell receptor beta chains from one sample, sequenced in a study of blood T cell repertoires in COVID-19. The protocol was immunoSEQ multiplex PCR, while the TCRdb copy is restricted to in-frame clones and leaves out a portion. In the table there are 170,000 or so clones, around 83% of which are singletons. Sequenced input: peripheral blood. These TCRs come from a man between 45 and 60 years old with active or convalescent COVID-19. The CDR3 runs from the conserved cysteine through the conserved F or W. A D gene is named only where the DNA matches it firmly. Only some rows state a clone size, as once, few, many or a class for expanded clones.

V: TRBV27
size: -
J: TRBJ1-2
D: TRBD1
CDR3: CASSLRGQGVYYGYTF
DNA: TGTGCCAGCAGTTTAAGGGGACAGGGAGTTTACTATGGCTACACCTTC

V: TRBV10-3
size: few
J: TRBJ1-5
D: -
CDR3: CAISEGGASNQPQHF
DNA: TGTGCCATCAGTGAAGGGGGGGCAAGCAATCAGCCCCAGCATTTT

V: TRBV18
size: -
J: TRBJ1-1
D: TRBD1
CDR3: CASSPDRGRSTEAFF
DNA: TGTGCCAGCTCACCGGACAGGGGGCGCAGCACTGAAGCTTTCTTT

V: TRBV9
size: -
J: TRBJ1-2
D: -
CDR3: CASSLDIYGYTF
DNA: TGTGCCAGCAGCCTTGACATCTATGGCTACACCTTC

V: TRBV7-2
size: once
J: TRBJ2-5
D: TRBD2
CDR3: CASSLFRSSGSQETQYF
DNA: TGTGCCAGCAGCTTATTCCGTTCTAGCGGTTCCCAAGAGACCCAGTACTTC

V: TRBV2
size: -
J: TRBJ2-7
D: -
CDR3: CASMARVSSYEQYF
DNA: TGTGCCAGCATGGCCAGGGTCAGCTCTTACGAGCAGTACTTC

V: TRBV24-1
size: -
J: TRBJ2-2
D: TRBD2
CDR3: CATGGLAGPTGELFF
DNA: TGTGCCACCGGGGGACTAGCGGGACCCACCGGGGAGCTGTTTTTT

V: TRBV6-6
size: -
J: TRBJ2-2
D: TRBD2
CDR3: CASSYAAGGLSGELFF
DNA: TGTGCCAGCAGTTACGCGGCGGGGGGATTAAGCGGGGAGCTGTTTTTT

V: TRBV28
size: -
J: TRBJ2-6
D: -
CDR3: CASKIGQSSSGANVLTF
DNA: TGTGCCAGCAAGATCGGACAGAGCAGCTCTGGGGCCAACGTCCTGACTTTC

V: TRBV10-3
size: -
J: TRBJ2-2
D: TRBD2
CDR3: CAISAGLAPTGELFF
DNA: TGTGCCATCAGTGCCGGACTAGCGCCCACCGGGGAGCTGTTTTTT

V: TRBV7-9
size: -
J: TRBJ1-4
D: TRBD1
CDR3: CASSRYRGRTNEKLFF
DNA: TGTGCCAGCAGCCGCTACAGGGGGCGGACTAATGAAAAACTGTTTTTT

V: TRBV27
size: -
J: TRBJ2-1
D: TRBD2
CDR3: CASSPHKTSGRPYNEQFF
DNA: TGTGCCAGCAGTCCCCATAAGACTAGCGGGAGACCATACAATGAGCAGTTCTTC

V: TRBV30
size: -
J: TRBJ2-5
D: TRBD2
CDR3: CAWKLAGGPRGETQYF
DNA: TGTGCCTGGAAGCTAGCGGGAGGGCCGAGGGGAGAGACCCAGTACTTC

V: TRBV18
size: -
J: TRBJ2-1
D: TRBD2
CDR3: CASSPLAGGYNEQFF
DNA: TGTGCCAGCTCACCCCTAGCGGGGGGGTACAATGAGCAGTTCTTC

V: TRBV28
size: -
J: TRBJ1-5
D: -
CDR3: CASSHTRGYQPQHF
DNA: TGTGCCAGCAGTCATACCAGGGGATATCAGCCCCAGCATTTT

V: TRBV21-1
size: -
J: TRBJ1-3
D: -
CDR3: CASSKGTKPGNTIYF
DNA: TGTGCCAGCAGCAAAGGAACCAAGCCTGGAAACACCATATATTTT

V: TRBV4-3
size: -
J: TRBJ2-1
D: -
CDR3: CASSQGRASYNEQFF
DNA: TGCGCCAGCAGCCAAGGGAGAGCTAGCTACAATGAGCAGTTCTTC

V: TRBV15
size: -
J: TRBJ1-3
D: -
CDR3: CATSRDRGSGNTIYF
DNA: TGTGCCACCAGCAGAGATCGGGGCTCTGGAAACACCATATATTTT

V: TRBV5-1
size: few
J: TRBJ2-3
D: TRBD2
CDR3: CASSLTTSGGSTDTQYF
DNA: TGCGCCAGCAGCCTGACGACTAGCGGGGGCAGCACAGATACGCAGTATTTT

V: TRBV28
size: -
J: TRBJ2-3
D: -
CDR3: CATITPGTQYF
DNA: TGTGCCACCATAACGCCGGGGACGCAGTATTTT

V: TRBV5-6
size: -
J: TRBJ1-4
D: -
CDR3: CASSLAGANEKLFF
DNA: TGTGCCAGCAGCTTGGCGGGAGCTAATGAAAAACTGTTTTTT

V: TRBV6-6
size: few
J: TRBJ2-2
D: TRBD2
CDR3: CASGGRGGVVTGELFF
DNA: TGTGCCAGCGGAGGTCGCGGGGGAGTTGTTACCGGGGAGCTGTTTTTT

V: TRBV7-2
size: -
J: TRBJ2-1
D: -
CDR3: CASSLVGAENEQFF
DNA: TGTGCCAGCAGCTTAGTGGGGGCCGAAAATGAGCAGTTCTTC

V: TRBV4-2
size: -
J: TRBJ1-1
D: TRBD1
CDR3: CASSQNTGTGNGEAFF
DNA: TGTGCCAGCAGCCAAAACACTGGGACAGGGAACGGTGAAGCTTTCTTT

V: TRBV16
size: -
J: TRBJ1-2
D: -
CDR3: CASSQTSTHYGYTF
DNA: TGTGCCAGCAGCCAAACCTCAACTCACTATGGCTACACCTTC

V: TRBV27
size: -
J: TRBJ1-2
D: -
CDR3: CASTQSGSPGEGYTF
DNA: TGTGCCAGCACTCAATCCGGGTCCCCGGGTGAGGGCTACACCTTC

V: TRBV6-5
size: -
J: TRBJ2-2
D: -
CDR3: CASSYSPLNTGELFF
DNA: TGTGCCAGCAGTTACTCCCCCCTAAACACCGGGGAGCTGTTTTTT

V: TRBV5-4
size: -
J: TRBJ2-5
D: -
CDR3: CASSLTTAQETQYF
DNA: TGTGCCAGCAGCTTGACCACAGCCCAAGAGACCCAGTACTTC